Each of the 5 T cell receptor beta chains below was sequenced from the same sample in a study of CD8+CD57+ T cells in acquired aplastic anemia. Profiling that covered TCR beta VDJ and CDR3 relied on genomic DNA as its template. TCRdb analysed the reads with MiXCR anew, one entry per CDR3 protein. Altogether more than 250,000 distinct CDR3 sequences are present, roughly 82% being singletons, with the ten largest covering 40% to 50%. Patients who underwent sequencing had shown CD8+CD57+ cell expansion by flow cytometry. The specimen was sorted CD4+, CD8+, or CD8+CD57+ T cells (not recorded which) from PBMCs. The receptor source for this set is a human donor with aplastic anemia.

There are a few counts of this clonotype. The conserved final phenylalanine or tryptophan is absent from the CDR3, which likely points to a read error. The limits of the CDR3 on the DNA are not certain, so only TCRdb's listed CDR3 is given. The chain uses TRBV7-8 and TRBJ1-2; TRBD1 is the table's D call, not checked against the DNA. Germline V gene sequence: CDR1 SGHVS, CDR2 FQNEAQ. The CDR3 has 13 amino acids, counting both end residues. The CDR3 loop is CASSLAGGPGSQY.

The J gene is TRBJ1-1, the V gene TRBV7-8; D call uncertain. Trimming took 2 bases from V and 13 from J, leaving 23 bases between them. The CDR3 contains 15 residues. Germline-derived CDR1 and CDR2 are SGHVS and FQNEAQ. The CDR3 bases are TGTGCCAGCAGCTTAACGCGAGGAGGGAACACGGAGTATTTCTTT. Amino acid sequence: CASSLTRGGNTEYFF.

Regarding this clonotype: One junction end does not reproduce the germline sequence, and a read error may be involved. Here the CDR3 DNA reads TGTGCCAGCAGTTCTAGCGGGACTTGGGGAGAGAAGCATTTT. Protein: CASSSSGTWGEKHF. V is TRBV7-3 and J is TRBJ2-3; 9 bases map to TRBD2. This CDR3 spans 14 amino acids. CDR1 and CDR2 from the germline V gene are SGHTA and FQGTGA.

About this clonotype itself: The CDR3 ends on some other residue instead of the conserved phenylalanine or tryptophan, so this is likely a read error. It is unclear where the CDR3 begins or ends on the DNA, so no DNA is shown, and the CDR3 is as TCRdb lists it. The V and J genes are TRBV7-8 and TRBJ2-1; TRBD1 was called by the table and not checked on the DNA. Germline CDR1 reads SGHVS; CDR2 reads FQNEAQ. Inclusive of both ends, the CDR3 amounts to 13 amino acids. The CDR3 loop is CASSSGGGPDTQY.

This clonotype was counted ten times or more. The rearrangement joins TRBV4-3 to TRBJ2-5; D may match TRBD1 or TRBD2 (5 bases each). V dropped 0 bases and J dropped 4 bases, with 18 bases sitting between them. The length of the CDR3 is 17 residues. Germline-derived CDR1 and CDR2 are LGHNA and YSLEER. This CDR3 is CASSQDHRDPGRETQYF. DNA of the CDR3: TGCGCCAGCAGCCAAGACCACCGGGATCCAGGGAGAGAGACCCAGTACTTC.